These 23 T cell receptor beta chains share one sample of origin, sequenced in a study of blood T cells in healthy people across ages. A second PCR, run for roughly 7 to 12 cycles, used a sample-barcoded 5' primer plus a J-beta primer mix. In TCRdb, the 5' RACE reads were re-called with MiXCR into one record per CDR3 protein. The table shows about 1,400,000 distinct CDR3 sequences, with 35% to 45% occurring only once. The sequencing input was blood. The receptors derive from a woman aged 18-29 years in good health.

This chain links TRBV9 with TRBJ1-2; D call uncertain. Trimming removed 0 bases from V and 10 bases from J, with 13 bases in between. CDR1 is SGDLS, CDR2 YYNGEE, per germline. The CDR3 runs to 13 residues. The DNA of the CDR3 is TGTGCCAGCAGCGTAGTGGACCCCCGGGACTACACCTTC. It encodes CASSVVDPRDYTF. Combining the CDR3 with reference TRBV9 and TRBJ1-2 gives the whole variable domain DSGVTQTPKHLITATGQRVTLRCSPRSGDLSVYWYQQSLDQGLQFLIQYYNGEERAKGNILERFSAQQFPDLHSELNLSSLELGDSALYFCASSVVDPRDYTFGSGTRLTVV.

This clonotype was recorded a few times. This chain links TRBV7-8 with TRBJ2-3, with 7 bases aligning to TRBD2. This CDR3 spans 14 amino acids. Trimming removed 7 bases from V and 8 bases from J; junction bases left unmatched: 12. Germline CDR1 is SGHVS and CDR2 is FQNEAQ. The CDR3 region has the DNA TGTGCCAGCACCCTGGGGGGGGGAGTTGCTACGCAGTATTTT. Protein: CASTLGGGVATQYF.

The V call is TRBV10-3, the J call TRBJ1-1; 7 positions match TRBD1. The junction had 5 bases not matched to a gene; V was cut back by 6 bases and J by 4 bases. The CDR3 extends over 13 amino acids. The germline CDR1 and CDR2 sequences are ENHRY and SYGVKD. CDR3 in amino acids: CAISVQGITEAFF. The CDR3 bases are TGTGCCATCAGCGTACAGGGGATCACTGAAGCTTTCTTT.

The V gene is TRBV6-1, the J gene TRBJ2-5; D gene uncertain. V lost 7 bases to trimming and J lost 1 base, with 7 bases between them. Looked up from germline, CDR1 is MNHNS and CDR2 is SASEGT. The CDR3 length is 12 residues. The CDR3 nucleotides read TGTGCCAGCACCCGCACCCAAGAGACCCAGTACTTC. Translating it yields CASTRTQETQYF.

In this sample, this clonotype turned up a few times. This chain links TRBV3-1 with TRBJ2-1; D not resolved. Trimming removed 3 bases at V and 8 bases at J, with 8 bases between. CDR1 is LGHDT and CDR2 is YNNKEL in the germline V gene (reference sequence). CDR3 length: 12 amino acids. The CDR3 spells CASSQIRDEQFF. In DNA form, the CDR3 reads TGTGCCAGCAGCCAGATACGGGATGAGCAGTTCTTC.

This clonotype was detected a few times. This CDR3 is CSVDRDGYGYTF. The DNA of the CDR3 is TGCAGCGTAGACAGGGATGGGTATGGCTACACCTTC. This sequence joins TRBV29-1 and TRBJ1-2; 7 bases map to TRBD1. This CDR3 is built from 12 residues. V gave up 6 bases and J gave up 5 bases; unmatched junction bases: 6. Germline CDR1 is SQVTM and CDR2 is ANQGSEA.

Written as DNA, the CDR3 is TGTGCCAGCAGAGGCGGGGCCAACACCGGGGAGCTGTTTTTT. Its translation is CASRGGANTGELFF. The genes are TRBV28 and TRBJ2-2; possible D gene TRBD2, 6 bases. The CDR3 runs 14 residues. Per germline, CDR1 MDHEN and CDR2 SYDVKM. Between the trimmed V and J ends, which lost 6 bases and 2 bases, there was a span of 10 bases.

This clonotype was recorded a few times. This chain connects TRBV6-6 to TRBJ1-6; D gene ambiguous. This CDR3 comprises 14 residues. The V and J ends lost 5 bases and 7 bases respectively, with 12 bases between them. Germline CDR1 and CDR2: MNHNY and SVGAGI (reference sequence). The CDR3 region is CASSPQNPNSPLHF. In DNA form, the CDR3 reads TGTGCCAGCAGTCCACAGAATCCGAATTCACCCCTCCACTTT.

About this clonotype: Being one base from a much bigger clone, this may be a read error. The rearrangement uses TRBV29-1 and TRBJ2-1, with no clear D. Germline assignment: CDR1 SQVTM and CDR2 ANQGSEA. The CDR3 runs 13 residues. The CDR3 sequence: CSVVASSYNGQFF. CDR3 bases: TGCAGCGTTGTGGCTTCTTCGTACAATGGGCAGTTCTTC.

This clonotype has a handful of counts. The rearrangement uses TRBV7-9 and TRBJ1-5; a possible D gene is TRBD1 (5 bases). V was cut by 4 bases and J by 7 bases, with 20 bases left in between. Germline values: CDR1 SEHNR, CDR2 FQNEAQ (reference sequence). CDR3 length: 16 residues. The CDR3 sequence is CASSSNVVRVPQPQHF. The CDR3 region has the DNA TGTGCCAGCAGCTCCAACGTAGTCAGGGTTCCCCAGCCCCAGCATTTT.

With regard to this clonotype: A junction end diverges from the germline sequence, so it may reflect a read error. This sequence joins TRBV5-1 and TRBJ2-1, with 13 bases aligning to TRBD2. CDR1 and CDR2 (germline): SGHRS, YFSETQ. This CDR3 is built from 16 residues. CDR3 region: CASSSGLAGVVDERFF. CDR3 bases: TGCGCCAGCAGCTCCGGACTAGCGGGAGTAGTGGATGAGCGGTTCTTC.

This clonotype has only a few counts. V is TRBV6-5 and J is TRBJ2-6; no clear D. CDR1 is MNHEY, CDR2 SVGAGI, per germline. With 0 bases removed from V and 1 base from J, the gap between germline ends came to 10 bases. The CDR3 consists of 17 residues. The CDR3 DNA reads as TGTGCCAGCAGTTACTCGGCCTGGGATTCTGGGGCCAACGTCCTGACTTTC. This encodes CASSYSAWDSGANVLTF.

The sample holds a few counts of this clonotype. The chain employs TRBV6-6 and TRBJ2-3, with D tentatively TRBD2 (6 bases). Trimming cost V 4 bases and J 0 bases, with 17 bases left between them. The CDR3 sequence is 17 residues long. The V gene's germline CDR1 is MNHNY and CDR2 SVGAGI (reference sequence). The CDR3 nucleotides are TGTGCCAGCAGTTCTTTTATGCGGGGTACTAGCACAGATACGCAGTATTTT. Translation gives CASSSFMRGTSTDTQYF.

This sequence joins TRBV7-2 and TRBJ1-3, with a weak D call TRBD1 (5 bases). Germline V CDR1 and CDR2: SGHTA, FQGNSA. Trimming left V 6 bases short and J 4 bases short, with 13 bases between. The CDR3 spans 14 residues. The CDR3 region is CASRLGQVGNTIYF. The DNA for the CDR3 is TGTGCCAGCAGGTTGGGGCAGGTGGGAAACACCATATATTTT.

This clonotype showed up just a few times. CDR3 protein: CASSQEAAWEQYF. Here the CDR3 DNA reads TGTGCCAGCAGCCAAGAAGCAGCATGGGAGCAGTACTTC. The chain recombines TRBV3-1 with TRBJ2-5; possibly TRBD2 for D (5 bases). The V end was cut by 0 bases, the J end by 11 bases, with 13 bases between. The CDR3 covers 13 residues. CDR1 LGHDT and CDR2 YNNKEL come from the germline V gene (reference sequence).

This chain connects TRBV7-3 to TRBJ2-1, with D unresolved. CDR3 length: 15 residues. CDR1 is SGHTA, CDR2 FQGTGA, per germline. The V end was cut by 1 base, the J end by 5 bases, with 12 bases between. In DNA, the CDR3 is TGTGCCAGCAGCTTAATCCTCGGCAAGGACAATGAGCAGTTCTTC. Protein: CASSLILGKDNEQFF.

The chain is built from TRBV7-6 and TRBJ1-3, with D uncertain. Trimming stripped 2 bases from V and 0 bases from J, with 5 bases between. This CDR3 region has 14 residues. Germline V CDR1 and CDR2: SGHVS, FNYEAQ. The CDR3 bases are TGTGCCAGCAGCTTATCAGACTCTGGAAACACCATATATTTT. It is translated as CASSLSDSGNTIYF.

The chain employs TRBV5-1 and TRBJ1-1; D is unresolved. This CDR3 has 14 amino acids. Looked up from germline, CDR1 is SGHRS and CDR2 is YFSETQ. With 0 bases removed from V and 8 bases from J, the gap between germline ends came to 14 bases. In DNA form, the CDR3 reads TGCGCCAGCAGCTTGGGGGTTCAGGATCCCGAAGCTTTCTTT. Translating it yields CASSLGVQDPEAFF.

The DNA for the CDR3 is TGTGCCGAACATGAGGGCTACGAGCAGTACTTC. Translation: CAEHEGYEQYF. The rearrangement links TRBV7-9 to TRBJ2-7; D might be TRBD2 (5 bases). This CDR3 region has 11 residues. Germline V gene lookup returns CDR1 SEHNR and CDR2 FQNEAQ (reference sequence). Trimming removed 11 bases from V and 3 bases from J, with 11 bases in between.

The CDR3 spells CASSEVQGSNQPQHF. The CDR3 nucleotides are TGTGCCAGCAGTGAAGTGCAGGGGAGCAATCAGCCCCAGCATTTT. The chain is built from TRBV2 and TRBJ1-5; perhaps TRBD1 as D (6 bases). V dropped 1 base and J dropped 1 base, with 8 bases sitting between them. Germline assignment: CDR1 SNHLY and CDR2 FYNNEI. The CDR3 loop spans 15 amino acids.

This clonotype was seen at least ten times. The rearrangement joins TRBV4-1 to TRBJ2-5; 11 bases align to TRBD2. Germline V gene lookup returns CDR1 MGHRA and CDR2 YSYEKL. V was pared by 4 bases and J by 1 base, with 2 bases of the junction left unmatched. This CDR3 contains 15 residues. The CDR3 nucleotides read TGCGCCAGCAGCCCTAGCGGGGGGATCCAAGAGACCCAGTACTTC. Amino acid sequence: CASSPSGGIQETQYF.

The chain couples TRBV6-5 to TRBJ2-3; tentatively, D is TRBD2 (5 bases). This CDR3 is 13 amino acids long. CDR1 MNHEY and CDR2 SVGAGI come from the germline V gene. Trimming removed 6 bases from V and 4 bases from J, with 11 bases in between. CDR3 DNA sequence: TGTGCCAGCAGGTCTACTAGTGCAGATACGCAGTATTTT. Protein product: CASRSTSADTQYF.

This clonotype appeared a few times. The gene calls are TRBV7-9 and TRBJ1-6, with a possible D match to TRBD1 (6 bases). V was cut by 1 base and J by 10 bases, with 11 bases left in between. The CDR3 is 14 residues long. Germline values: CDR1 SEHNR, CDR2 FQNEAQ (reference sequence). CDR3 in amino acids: CASSLDPRGSPLHF. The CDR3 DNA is TGTGCCAGCAGCTTAGATCCCAGGGGATCACCCCTCCACTTT. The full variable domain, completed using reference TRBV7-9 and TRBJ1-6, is DTGVSQNPRHKITKRGQNVTFRCDPISEHNRLYWYRQTLGQGPEFLTYFQNEAQLEKSRLLSDRFSAERPKGSFSTLEIQRTEQGDSAMYLCASSLDPRGSPLHFGNGTRLTVT.